These 14 T cell receptor beta chains share one sample of origin, sequenced in a study of T cells in localized non-small cell lung cancer. Here immunoSEQ multiplex PCR was the method, and the copy in TCRdb shows in-frame clones only, minus some. The table has around 33,000 clones, approximately 88% seen once. The input for sequencing was peripheral blood, taken before any cancer treatment. All receptors derive from a woman aged 40-69 years with stage I lung adenocarcinoma.

The chain combines TRBV13 with TRBJ2-2, with unresolved D. The germline CDR1 and CDR2 sequences are PRHDT and FYEKMQ (reference sequence). This CDR3 has 13 amino acids. V was clipped by 1 base and J by 3 bases, with 3 bases between them. CDR3 region: CASSLVDTGELFF. In nucleotides, the CDR3 is TGTGCCAGCAGCTTAGTCGACACCGGGGAGCTGTTTTTT.

This chain links TRBV6-5 with TRBJ2-1; 7 nucleotides match TRBD1. CDR1 and CDR2 (germline): MNHEY, SVGAGI. This CDR3 comprises 13 residues. With V trimmed by 6 bases and J by 8 bases, 7 bases remained unmatched. The CDR3 coding sequence is TGTGCCAGCAGCCGTAACAGGGGAGATGAGCAGTTCTTC. Amino acid sequence: CASSRNRGDEQFF.

The chain has TRBV28 and TRBJ1-4, with D unclear. The V and J ends lost 6 bases and 10 bases respectively, with 12 bases between them. Per the germline V gene, CDR1 is MDHEN and CDR2 is SYDVKM. There are 12 residues in the CDR3. This CDR3 reads CASRLTMGKLFF. Here the CDR3 DNA reads TGTGCCAGCAGGCTCACCATGGGAAAACTGTTTTTT.

The rearrangement uses TRBV27 and TRBJ1-2; D is uncertain. Trimming removed 5 bases from V and 0 bases from J, with 10 bases in between. This CDR3 is 14 amino acids long. Germline lookup yields CDR1 MNHEY and CDR2 SMNVEV (reference sequence). This CDR3 reads CASSLEVANYGYTF. The CDR3 DNA is TGTGCCAGCAGTCTCGAAGTGGCTAACTATGGCTACACCTTC.

The CDR3 sequence is CASSLSSGQRTEAFF. In DNA form, the CDR3 reads TGTGCCAGCAGCTTATCGAGTGGGCAGAGGACTGAAGCTTTCTTT. The chain links TRBV7-9 to TRBJ1-1; the D is unclear. The CDR3 extends over 15 amino acids. Trimming stripped 2 bases from V and 5 bases from J, with 15 bases between. CDR1 is SEHNR, CDR2 FQNEAQ, per germline (reference sequence).

The chain couples TRBV27 to TRBJ1-1; D remains ambiguous. The length of the CDR3 is 11 residues. The V and J ends lost 4 bases and 4 bases respectively, with 4 bases between them. Germline CDR1 MNHEY, CDR2 SMNVEV (reference sequence). The CDR3 nucleotides are TGTGCCAGCAGTTCCTCCACTGAAGCTTTCTTT. It specifies CASSSSTEAFF.

The chain links TRBV7-9 to TRBJ2-1; D is undetermined. The CDR3 is 13 amino acids. Germline CDR1 is SEHNR and CDR2 is FQNEAQ (reference sequence). V lost 1 base to trimming and J lost 8 bases, with 9 bases between them. CDR3 bases: TGTGCCAGCAGCTTAGGCAGAGGCGATGAGCAGTTCTTC. This encodes CASSLGRGDEQFF. The variable domain in full, completed from reference TRBV7-9 and TRBJ2-1, reads DTGVSQNPRHKITKRGQNVTFRCDPISEHNRLYWYRQTLGQGPEFLTYFQNEAQLEKSRLLSDRFSAERPKGSFSTLEIQRTEQGDSAMYLCASSLGRGDEQFFGPGTRLTVL.

V is TRBV28 and J is TRBJ2-3; no definite D call. V lost 6 bases, J lost 4 bases, and 14 bases lay in between. CDR3 length: 14 amino acids. Germline V CDR1 and CDR2: MDHEN, SYDVKM. CDR3 sequence (DNA): TGTGCCAGCAGACCCGGGTCAGGCCCAGATACGCAGTATTTT. Translated, it gives CASRPGSGPDTQYF.

This chain joins TRBV28 and TRBJ2-3; 12 nucleotides agree with TRBD2. Germline loops: CDR1 MDHEN, CDR2 SYDVKM. This CDR3 has 16 residues. V lost 2 bases and J lost 4; bases outside the gene matches: 4. The CDR3 spells CASSLPLAGGPDTQYF. The CDR3 DNA follows: TGTGCCAGCAGTTTACCCCTAGCGGGGGGGCCAGATACGCAGTATTTT.

The CDR3 coding sequence is TGTGCCAGCTCACCAGGGACCGGCGGGTACTATGGCTACACCTTC. It yields the protein CASSPGTGGYYGYTF. This rearrangement joins TRBV18 to TRBJ1-2; D perhaps matches TRBD1 (5 bases). From germline, CDR1 is KGHSH and CDR2 LQKENI. V was cut by 2 bases and J by 3 bases, with 13 bases left in between. The length of the CDR3 is 15 residues.

V and J are TRBV7-8 and TRBJ2-7; D uncertain. This CDR3 is 12 amino acids long. Germline CDR1 reads SGHVS; CDR2 reads FQNEAQ. V lost 5 bases and J 0 bases, leaving 5 bases between the germline ends. The CDR3, as DNA: TGTGCCAGCAGCGAGGTCTCCTACGAGCAGTACTTC. This encodes CASSEVSYEQYF.

The chain has TRBV30 and TRBJ2-3; 10 bases align to TRBD2. This CDR3 is 15 amino acids long. In germline, CDR1 is GTSNPN, CDR2 SVGIG (reference sequence). J lost 5 bases, V lost 0 bases, and 5 bases had no gene match. CDR3 DNA: TGTGCCTGGAGTGTAGTAGCGGGGGGAGGAGATACGCAGTATTTT. Amino acids: CAWSVVAGGGDTQYF.

The rearrangement joins TRBV9 to TRBJ2-1; 10 bases map to TRBD1. Germline V gene sequence: CDR1 SGDLS, CDR2 YYNGEE. This CDR3 comprises 17 residues. The V segment lost 2 bases and the J segment 5 bases; nucleotides outside the gene matches: 10. The chain's CDR3 is CASSVAVGTGVDNEQFF. The DNA for the CDR3 is TGTGCCAGCAGCGTCGCGGTGGGGACAGGGGTTGACAATGAGCAGTTCTTC.

This rearrangement joins TRBV29-1 to TRBJ2-1; 7 bases are a match to TRBD2. The CDR3 has 16 amino acids. The V gene end was trimmed by 6 bases and the J gene end by 0 bases; junction bases not matched to a gene: 11. Germline V gives CDR1 SQVTM, CDR2 ANQGSEA. CDR3 amino acids: CSVAGSYQSSYNEQFF. The CDR3 nucleotides read TGCAGCGTAGCGGGGTCCTACCAGAGCTCCTACAATGAGCAGTTCTTC.